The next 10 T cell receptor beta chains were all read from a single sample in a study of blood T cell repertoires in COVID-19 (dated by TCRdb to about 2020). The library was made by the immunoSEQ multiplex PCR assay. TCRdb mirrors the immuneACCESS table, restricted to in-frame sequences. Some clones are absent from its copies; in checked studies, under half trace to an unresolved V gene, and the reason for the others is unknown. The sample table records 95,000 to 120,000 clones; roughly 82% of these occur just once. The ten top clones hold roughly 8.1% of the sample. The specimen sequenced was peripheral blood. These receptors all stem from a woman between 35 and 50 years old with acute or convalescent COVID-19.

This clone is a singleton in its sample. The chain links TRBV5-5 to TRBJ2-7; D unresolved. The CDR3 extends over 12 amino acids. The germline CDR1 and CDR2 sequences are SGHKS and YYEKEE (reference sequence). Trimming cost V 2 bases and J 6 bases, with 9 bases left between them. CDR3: CASSFRASEQYF. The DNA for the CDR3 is TGTGCCAGCAGCTTTCGAGCGAGCGAGCAGTACTTC.

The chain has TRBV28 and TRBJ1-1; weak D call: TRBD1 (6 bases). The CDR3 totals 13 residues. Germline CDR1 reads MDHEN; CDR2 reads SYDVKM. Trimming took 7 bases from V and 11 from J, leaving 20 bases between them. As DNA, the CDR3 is TGTGCCAGCATCAATACAGGGACCGCGGTGGCTTTCTTT. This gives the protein CASINTGTAVAFF.

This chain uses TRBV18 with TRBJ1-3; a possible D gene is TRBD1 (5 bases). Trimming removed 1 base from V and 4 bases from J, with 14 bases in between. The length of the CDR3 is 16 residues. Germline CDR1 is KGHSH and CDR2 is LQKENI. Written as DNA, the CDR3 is TGTGCCAGCTCACCACGAGCTGTACAGGTCGGAAACACCATATATTTT. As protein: CASSPRAVQVGNTIYF. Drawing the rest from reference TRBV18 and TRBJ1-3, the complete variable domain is NAGVMQNPRHLVRRRGQEARLRCSPMKGHSHVYWYRQLPEEGLKFMVYLQKENIIDESGMPKERFSAEFPKEGPSILRIQQVVRGDSAAYFCASSPRAVQVGNTIYFGEGSWLTVV.

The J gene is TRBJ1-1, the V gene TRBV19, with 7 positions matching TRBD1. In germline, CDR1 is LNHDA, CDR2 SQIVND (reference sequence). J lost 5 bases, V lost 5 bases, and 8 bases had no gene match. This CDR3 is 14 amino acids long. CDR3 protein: CASSSGQYGTEAFF. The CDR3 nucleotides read TGTGCCAGTAGTTCGGGACAGTATGGTACTGAAGCTTTCTTT.

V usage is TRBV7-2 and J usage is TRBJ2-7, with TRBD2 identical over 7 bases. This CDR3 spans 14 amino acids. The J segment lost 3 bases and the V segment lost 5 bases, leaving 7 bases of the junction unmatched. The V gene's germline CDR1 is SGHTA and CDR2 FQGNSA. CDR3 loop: CASSPDGRGYEQYF. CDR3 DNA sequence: TGTGCCAGCAGCCCCGATGGGAGGGGCTACGAGCAGTACTTC.

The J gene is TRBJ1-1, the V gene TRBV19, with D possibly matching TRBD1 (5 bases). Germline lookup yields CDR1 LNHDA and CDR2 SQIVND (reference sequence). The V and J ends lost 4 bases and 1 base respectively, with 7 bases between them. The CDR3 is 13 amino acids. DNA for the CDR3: TGTGCCAGTAGTAAAGGACAGAACACTGAAGCTTTCTTT. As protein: CASSKGQNTEAFF. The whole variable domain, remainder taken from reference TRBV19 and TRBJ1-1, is DGGITQSPKYLFRKEGQNVTLSCEQNLNHDAMYWYRQDPGQGLRLIYYSQIVNDFQKGDIAEGYSVSREKKESFPLTVTSAQKNPTAFYLCASSKGQNTEAFFGQGTRLTVV.

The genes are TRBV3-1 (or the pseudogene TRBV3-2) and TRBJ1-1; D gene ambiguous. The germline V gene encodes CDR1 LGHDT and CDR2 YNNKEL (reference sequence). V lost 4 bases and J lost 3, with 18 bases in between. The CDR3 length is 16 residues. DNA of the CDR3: TGTGCCAGCAGCCGACAAGCTGTTCAGGCGTACACTGAAGCTTTCTTT. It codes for CASSRQAVQAYTEAFF.

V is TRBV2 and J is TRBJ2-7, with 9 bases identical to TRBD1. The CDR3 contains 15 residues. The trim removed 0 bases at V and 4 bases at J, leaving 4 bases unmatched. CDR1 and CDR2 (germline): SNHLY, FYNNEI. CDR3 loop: CASSEAGQGTYEQYF. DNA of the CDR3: TGTGCCAGCAGTGAAGCGGGACAGGGAACGTACGAGCAGTACTTC.

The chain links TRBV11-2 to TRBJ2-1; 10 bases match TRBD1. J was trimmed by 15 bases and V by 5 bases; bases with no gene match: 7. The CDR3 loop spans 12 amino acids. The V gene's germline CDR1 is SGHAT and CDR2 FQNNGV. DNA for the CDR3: TGTGCCAGCAGCCTTAACGGACAGGGGGGGTTCTTC. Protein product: CASSLNGQGGFF.

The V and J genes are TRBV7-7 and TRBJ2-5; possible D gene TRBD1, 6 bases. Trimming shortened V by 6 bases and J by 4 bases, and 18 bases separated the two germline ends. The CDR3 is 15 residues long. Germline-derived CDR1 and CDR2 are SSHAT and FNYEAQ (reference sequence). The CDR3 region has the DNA TGTGCCAGCAGGCGAAACAGGGACACGGGAGAGACCCAGTACTTC. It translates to CASRRNRDTGETQYF. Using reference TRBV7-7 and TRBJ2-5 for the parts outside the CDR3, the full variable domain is GAGVSQSPRYKVTKRGQDVTLRCDPISSHATLYWYQQALGQGPEFLTYFNYEAQPDKSGLPSDRFSAERPEGSISTLTIQRTEQRDSAMYRCASRRNRDTGETQYFGPGTRLLVL.